This T cell receptor (beta chain) was recovered during a study of beta chain features in type 1 diabetes. About the study: Comparable age, gender and cell yields were observed in patients relative to healthy donors. Whole-study results and caveats: VDJ junctions in type 1 diabetes patients carried more deletions and fewer insertions.

Of the isolated RNA, all was reverse transcribed, and so the sequenced material was expressed TCRB transcripts. TCRdb keeps only in-frame clones here, not all; method: immunoSEQ multiplex PCR. This sample carries 900,000 or so clones, 17% of them seen once, and the ten largest clones take about 0.02%. Germline loops: CDR1 SGHDN, CDR2 FVKESK. This CDR3 contains 16 residues. Between the trimmed V and J ends, which lost 1 base and 9 bases, there was a span of 19 bases. About this clone: Its antigen is not known.

Sorted populations all had greater than 95% purity. V is TRBV14 and J is TRBJ2-1; D is perhaps TRBD1 (5 bases). Sequencing was done on a sample of naive CD4+ T cells from blood. The receptor's source is a young woman in good health. CDR3 amino acids: CASSQGFNTRGAEQFF. CDR3 nucleotides: TGTGCCAGCAGCCAAGGGTTCAACACAAGGGGTGCTGAGCAGTTCTTC.